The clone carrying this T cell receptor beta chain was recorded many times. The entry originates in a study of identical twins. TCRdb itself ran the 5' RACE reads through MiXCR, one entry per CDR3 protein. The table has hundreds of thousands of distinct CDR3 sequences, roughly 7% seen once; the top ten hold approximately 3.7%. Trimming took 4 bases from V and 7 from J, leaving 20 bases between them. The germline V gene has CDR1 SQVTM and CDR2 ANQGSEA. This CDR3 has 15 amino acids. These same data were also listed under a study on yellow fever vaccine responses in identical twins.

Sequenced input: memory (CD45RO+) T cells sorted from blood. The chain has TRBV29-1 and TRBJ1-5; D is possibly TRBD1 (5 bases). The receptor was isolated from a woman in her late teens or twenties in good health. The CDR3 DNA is TGCAGCGTTGCCGAGGGGTTTCTGGGAAACCAGCCCCAGCATTTT. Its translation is CSVAEGFLGNQPQHF.